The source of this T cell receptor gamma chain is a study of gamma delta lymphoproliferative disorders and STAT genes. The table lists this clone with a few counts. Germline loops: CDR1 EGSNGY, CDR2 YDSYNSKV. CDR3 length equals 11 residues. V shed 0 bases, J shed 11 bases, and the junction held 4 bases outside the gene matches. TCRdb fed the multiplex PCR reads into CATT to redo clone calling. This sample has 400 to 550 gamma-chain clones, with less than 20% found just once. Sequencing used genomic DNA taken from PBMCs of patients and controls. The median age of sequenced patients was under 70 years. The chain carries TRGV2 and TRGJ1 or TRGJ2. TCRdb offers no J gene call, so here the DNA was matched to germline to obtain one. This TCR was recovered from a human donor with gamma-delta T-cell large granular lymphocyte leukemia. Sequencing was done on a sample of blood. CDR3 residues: CATWDGREKLF. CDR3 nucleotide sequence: TGTGCCACCTGGGACGGGCGGGAGAAACTCTTT.